This T cell receptor (beta chain) was sequenced for a study of identical twins. Study-wide findings and caveats: The analysis was cross-sectional rather than longitudinal within donors. Alpha sequences that were out-of-frame and twin-shared showed an excess of low generation probability.

TCRdb independently ran MiXCR on the 5' RACE reads; one entry per CDR3 protein. This sample has about 200,000 distinct CDR3 sequences, with roughly 9.4% found just once. Notes on this clonotype: Its antigen remains unidentified.

V was clipped by 0 bases and J by 6 bases, with 11 bases between them. Per germline, CDR1 DFQATT and CDR2 SNEGSKA (reference sequence). The CDR3 loop spans 13 amino acids. This clonotype was sampled from a young woman in good health. The sample consisted of memory (CD45RO+) T cells sorted from blood. V and J are TRBV20-1 and TRBJ1-1; D not certain. Here the CDR3 reads CSARDGGVAEAFF. As DNA, the CDR3 is TGCAGTGCTAGAGATGGTGGGGTCGCTGAAGCTTTCTTT.